These 21 T cell receptor beta chains originate from one sample sequenced in a study of blood T cell repertoires in COVID-19. Assay used: immunoSEQ multiplex PCR; TCRdb lists only in-frame clones, some missing. The sample lists about 410,000 clones, roughly 91% occurring once. Sequencing was performed on PBMCs or T cells enriched from blood (not recorded which). The receptors originated from a man aged 18 to 29 who had recovered from COVID-19.

Written as DNA, the CDR3 is TGTGCCTGGAGTGTCGGCAGGGGGCATCAGCCCCAGCATTTT. Translation: CAWSVGRGHQPQHF. The chain uses TRBV30 and TRBJ1-5; the match to TRBD1 covers 8 bases. This CDR3 has 14 amino acids. V trimming: 0 bases; J trimming: 5 bases; junction bases outside the gene matches: 3. CDR1 is GTSNPN, CDR2 SVGIG, per germline (reference sequence).

This sequence joins TRBV28 and TRBJ1-2, with D tentatively TRBD1 (6 bases). CDR3 size: 14 residues. Germline V CDR1 and CDR2: MDHEN, SYDVKM. The V gene lost 5 bases and the J gene lost 0 bases, with 10 bases spanning the gap. As DNA, the CDR3 is TGTGCCAGCAGTCCGGACAGAGCTAACTATGGCTACACCTTC. As protein: CASSPDRANYGYTF.

This chain connects TRBV5-6 to TRBJ1-2; possibly TRBD1 for D (6 bases). This CDR3 contains 15 residues. Deletions cut 4 bases from V and 0 bases from J, with 13 bases between. Germline V gives CDR1 SGHDT, CDR2 YYEEEE. The CDR3 DNA follows: TGTGCCAGCAGCAACGGACAGAATACTAACTATGGCTACACCTTC. Amino acids: CASSNGQNTNYGYTF.

The rearrangement links TRBV19 to TRBJ1-2; the D is unclear. This CDR3 region has 12 residues. Trimming removed 4 bases at V and 6 bases at J, with 9 bases between. CDR1 and CDR2 from the germline V gene are LNHDA and SQIVND (reference sequence). The CDR3 spells CASSKARDGYTF. The CDR3 coding sequence is TGTGCCAGTAGTAAGGCGAGGGATGGCTACACCTTC.

J is TRBJ2-3 and V is TRBV18; D is uncertain. Germline-derived CDR1 and CDR2 are KGHSH and LQKENI. This CDR3 spans 15 amino acids. The V and J ends lost 3 bases and 6 bases respectively, with 16 bases between them. The chain's CDR3 is CASSPPLAATDTQYF. The CDR3, as DNA: TGTGCCAGCTCACCTCCCCTGGCGGCGACCGATACGCAGTATTTT.

This chain connects TRBV27 to TRBJ1-1, with 7 bases aligning to TRBD1. V lost 7 bases to trimming and J lost 1 base; unmatched junction nucleotides: 3. CDR1 is MNHEY, CDR2 SMNVEV, per germline (reference sequence). The CDR3 extends over 13 amino acids. CDR3 protein: CASKGGPNTEAFF. The CDR3 DNA sequence: TGTGCCAGCAAAGGGGGCCCGAACACTGAAGCTTTCTTT.

The chain combines TRBV2 with TRBJ2-3, with 9 bases fitting TRBD2. The trim removed 5 bases at V and 0 bases at J, leaving 9 bases unmatched. Germline-derived CDR1 and CDR2 are SNHLY and FYNNEI. The CDR3 totals 17 residues. The DNA of the CDR3 is TGTGCCAGCAGTAAGCGGTCTAGCGGGGCTAGCACAGATACGCAGTATTTT. This sequence encodes CASSKRSSGASTDTQYF. Variable domain in full (rest from reference TRBV2 and TRBJ2-3): EPEVTQTPSHQVTQMGQEVILRCVPISNHLYFYWYRQILGQKVEFLVSFYNNEISEKSEIFDDQFSVERPDGSNFTLKIRSTKLEDSAMYFCASSKRSSGASTDTQYFGPGTRLTVL.

The genes are TRBV19 and TRBJ2-2, with TRBD1 matching 8 bases. The CDR3 spans 15 residues. CDR1 and CDR2 (germline): LNHDA, SQIVND (reference sequence). Losses at the gene ends were 6 bases for V and 6 bases for J; bases not matched to a gene: 9. The CDR3 reads CASSWTGTDAGELFF. The CDR3 region has the DNA TGTGCCAGTAGCTGGACAGGGACGGACGCCGGGGAGCTGTTTTTT.

The gene calls are TRBV7-8 and TRBJ1-5; D is perhaps TRBD1 (5 bases). Looked up from germline, CDR1 is SGHVS and CDR2 is FQNEAQ. V was pared by 1 base and J by 2 bases, with 15 bases between. The CDR3 extends over 17 amino acids. This CDR3 reads CASSLGSSQGGNQPQHF. The CDR3 DNA reads as TGTGCCAGCAGCTTAGGTTCAAGCCAGGGCGGCAATCAGCCCCAGCATTTT.

The genes are TRBV28 and TRBJ1-2; D possibly corresponds to TRBD1 (5 bases). Between the trimmed V and J ends, which lost 4 bases and 8 bases, there was a span of 20 bases. The CDR3 contains 15 residues. CDR1 is MDHEN, CDR2 SYDVKM, per germline. CDR3 sequence reads: CASSSGGQGVKGYTF. In DNA, the CDR3 is TGTGCCAGCAGTTCTGGAGGGCAGGGCGTTAAAGGCTACACCTTC.

The V and J genes are TRBV2 and TRBJ1-6; tentatively, D is TRBD1 (5 bases). The CDR3 length is 14 residues. Per germline, CDR1 SNHLY and CDR2 FYNNEI. V was clipped by 8 bases and J by 7 bases, with 15 bases between them. CDR3 loop: CASGQGLGNSPLHF. The CDR3 DNA reads TGTGCCAGCGGTCAGGGATTGGGGAATTCACCCCTCCACTTT.

V is TRBV10-2 and J is TRBJ1-2; D gene ambiguous. The V gene lost 3 bases and the J gene lost 7 bases, with 12 bases spanning the gap. This CDR3 has 13 residues. The V gene's germline CDR1 is WSHSY and CDR2 SAAADI. The CDR3 DNA follows: TGCGCCAGCAGTGACCCGGGGATGGGTGGCTACACCTTC. This codes for CASSDPGMGGYTF.

The J gene is TRBJ2-5, the V gene TRBV5-4, with D hard to call. CDR1 is SGHNT and CDR2 is YYREEE in the germline V gene (reference sequence). This CDR3 contains 15 residues. V lost 4 bases to trimming and J lost 4 bases, with 17 bases between them. The chain's CDR3 is CASSDEPAVGETQYF. CDR3 in DNA: TGTGCCAGCAGCGATGAGCCTGCGGTAGGAGAGACCCAGTACTTC.

The V call is TRBV7-2, the J call TRBJ1-5, with D maybe TRBD1 (6 bases). Germline lookup yields CDR1 SGHTA and CDR2 FQGNSA. CDR3 length: 15 residues. V was pared by 2 bases and J by 2 bases, with 10 bases between. For the CDR3, the DNA is TGTGCCAGCAGCTTACGGGGGGGCGGCAATCAGCCCCAGCATTTT. Its protein product is CASSLRGGGNQPQHF.

V usage is TRBV11-1 and J usage is TRBJ1-1; D uncertain. The V gene lost 3 bases and the J gene lost 1 base, with 9 bases spanning the gap. This CDR3 is 14 amino acids long. Germline values: CDR1 SGHAT, CDR2 FQDESV (reference sequence). The CDR3 nucleotides are TGTGCCAGCAGCTTTGGTCCTAGGAACACTGAAGCTTTCTTT. This sequence encodes CASSFGPRNTEAFF.

The J gene is TRBJ1-5, the V gene TRBV2, with a weak D call TRBD1 (5 bases). The V end lost 4 bases, the J end lost 0 bases, and 10 bases lay between the germline ends. CDR3 length: 15 residues. Germline CDR1 is SNHLY and CDR2 is FYNNEI. CDR3 DNA: TGTGCCAGCAGTGCGGGACTTAATAGCAATCAGCCCCAGCATTTT. Its translation: CASSAGLNSNQPQHF. Looking up the rest from reference TRBV2 and TRBJ1-5 gives the full variable domain: EPEVTQTPSHQVTQMGQEVILRCVPISNHLYFYWYRQILGQKVEFLVSFYNNEISEKSEIFDDQFSVERPDGSNFTLKIRSTKLEDSAMYFCASSAGLNSNQPQHFGDGTRLSIL.

V is TRBV3-1 (or the pseudogene TRBV3-2) and J is TRBJ2-5; D is possibly TRBD2 (5 bases). Germline V gene lookup returns CDR1 LGHDT and CDR2 YNNKEL (reference sequence). The V and J ends lost 0 bases and 5 bases respectively, with 16 bases between them. CDR3 size: 16 residues. For the CDR3, the DNA is TGTGCCAGCAGCCAAGAGGAGGTCGGGAATGGGGAGACCCAGTACTTC. Its protein product is CASSQEEVGNGETQYF.

This rearrangement joins TRBV24-1 to TRBJ2-3, with D possibly being TRBD1 (6 bases). V dropped 5 bases and J dropped 2 bases, with 10 bases sitting between them. CDR3 length: 14 residues. Germline assignment: CDR1 KGHDR and CDR2 SFDVKD. CDR3 protein: CATSGAGATDTQYF. In nucleotides, the CDR3 is TGTGCCACCAGTGGGGCAGGGGCCACAGATACGCAGTATTTT.

CDR3 in amino acids: CASSPTRSLGGLNTEAFF. Here the CDR3 DNA reads TGCGCCAGCAGCCCTACCAGAAGTCTTGGGGGCCTGAACACTGAAGCTTTCTTT. This chain links TRBV4-1 with TRBJ1-1; D may be TRBD1 (6 bases). The CDR3 covers 18 residues. Trimming pared 4 bases from V and 0 bases from J, leaving 21 bases between. The germline gives CDR1 MGHRA, CDR2 YSYEKL.

The chain combines TRBV4-1 with TRBJ2-1; D is perhaps TRBD2 (5 bases). With 1 base removed from V and 10 bases from J, the gap between germline ends came to 14 bases. Germline CDR1 MGHRA, CDR2 YSYEKL. The CDR3 covers 14 residues. The CDR3 region is CASSQVVGILEQFF. CDR3 sequence (DNA): TGCGCCAGCAGCCAAGTGGTCGGGATCCTAGAGCAGTTCTTC.

This rearrangement joins TRBV9 to TRBJ2-1; 9 bases map to TRBD2. V shed 5 bases, J shed 3 bases, and the junction held 6 bases outside the gene matches. The CDR3 spans 15 residues. CDR1 is SGDLS, CDR2 YYNGEE, per germline. The CDR3 bases are TGTGCCAGCAGTTACTCTAGCGGGGACTACAATGAGCAGTTCTTC. It encodes CASSYSSGDYNEQFF.